The sequence of this T cell receptor beta chain was determined in a study of CD8 T cells in Susac syndrome. RNA amounts of about 0.45 to 1 ug underwent reverse transcription with random hexamers. Using its own MiXCR run on the immunoSEQ multiplex PCR reads, TCRdb lists one record per CDR3 protein. Found here are some 99,000 distinct CDR3 sequences, about 96% of them singletons; the top ten hold 0.096%. Broader study findings: The study acknowledged a relatively small number of individuals in its TCR sequencing and HLA analysis.

TCR beta sequencing covered blood CD8+ and CD4+ T cells. The CDR3 consists of 13 residues. Trimming stripped 9 bases from V and 0 bases from J, with 8 bases between. Germline CDR1 and CDR2: ENHRY and SYGVKD. Concerning this clonotype: Antigen unknown.

The V gene is TRBV10-3, the J gene TRBJ2-2; D is unclear. This TCR was recovered from a human donor in good health. What was sequenced was CD4+ T cells from PBMCs. This CDR3 is CAMALANTGELFF. Here the CDR3 DNA reads TGTGCCATGGCATTAGCGAACACCGGGGAGCTGTTTTTT.